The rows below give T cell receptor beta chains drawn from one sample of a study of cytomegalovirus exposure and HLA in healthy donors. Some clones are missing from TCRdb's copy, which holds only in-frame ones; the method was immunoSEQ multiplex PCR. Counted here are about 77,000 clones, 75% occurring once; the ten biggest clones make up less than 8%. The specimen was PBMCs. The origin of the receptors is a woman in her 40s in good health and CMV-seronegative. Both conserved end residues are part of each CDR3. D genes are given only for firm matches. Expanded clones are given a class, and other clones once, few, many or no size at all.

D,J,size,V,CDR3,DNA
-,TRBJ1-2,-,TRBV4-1,CASSRVAVGVGGYTF,TGCGCCAGCAGTCGAGTAGCGGTAGGGGTAGGTGGCTACACCTTC
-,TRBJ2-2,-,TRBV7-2,CASSFIITNTGELFF,TGTGCCAGCAGCTTCATTATCACAAACACCGGGGAGCTGTTTTTT
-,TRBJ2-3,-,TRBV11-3,CASSLDPGFTDTQYF,TGTGCCAGCAGCTTAGATCCGGGATTCACAGATACGCAGTATTTT
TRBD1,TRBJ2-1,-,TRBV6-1,CASKRDRSNNEQFF,TGTGCCAGCAAACGGGACAGGAGCAACAATGAGCAGTTCTTC
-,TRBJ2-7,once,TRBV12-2,CASRLNGDSSYEQYF,TGTGCAAGTCGCTTAAACGGGGACAGTTCCTACGAGCAGTACTTC
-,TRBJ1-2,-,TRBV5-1,CASSLSAGMSGNGYTF,TGCGCCAGCAGCTTGAGTGCAGGGATGTCAGGGAATGGCTACACCTTC
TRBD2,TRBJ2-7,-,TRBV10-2,CARAPSGSGSYEQYF,TGCGCCAGGGCCCCTAGCGGGTCCGGCTCCTACGAGCAGTACTTC
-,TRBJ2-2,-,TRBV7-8,CASSPQANTGELFF,TGTGCCAGCAGCCCACAGGCTAACACCGGGGAGCTGTTTTTT
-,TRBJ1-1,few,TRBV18,CASSAGQGTEAFF,TGTGCCAGTTCCGCAGGGCAGGGCACTGAAGCTTTCTTT
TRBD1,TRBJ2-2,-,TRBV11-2,CASSFRQGRTGELFF,TGTGCCAGCAGCTTTCGACAGGGAAGAACCGGGGAGCTGTTTTTT
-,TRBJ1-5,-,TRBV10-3,CAISQTPDQPQHF,TGTGCCATCAGTCAAACCCCAGATCAGCCCCAGCATTTT
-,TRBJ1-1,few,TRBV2,CASRPGRITGGTEAFF,TGTGCCAGCAGACCCGGAAGAATTACGGGGGGAACTGAAGCTTTCTTT
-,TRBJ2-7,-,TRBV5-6,CASSLGGNSYEQYF,TGTGCCAGCAGCTTGGGAGGGAATTCGTACGAGCAGTACTTC
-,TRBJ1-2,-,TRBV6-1,CASSVTGNYGYTF,TGTGCCAGCAGTGTCACCGGGAACTATGGCTACACCTTC
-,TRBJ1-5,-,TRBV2,CASTDRPYQPQHF,TGTGCCAGCACTGACAGGCCATATCAGCCCCAGCATTTT
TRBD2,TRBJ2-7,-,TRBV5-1,CASSWERGGAGYEQYF,TGCGCCAGCAGCTGGGAACGGGGAGGGGCAGGCTACGAGCAGTACTTC
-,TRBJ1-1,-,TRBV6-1,CASSEVYRETEAFF,TGTGCCAGCAGTGAAGTGTACAGGGAGACTGAAGCTTTCTTT
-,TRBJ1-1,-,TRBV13,CASSLGHRGASTEAFF,TGTGCCAGCAGCTTAGGCCATCGGGGGGCGAGTACTGAAGCTTTCTTT
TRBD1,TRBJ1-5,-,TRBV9,CASSGGQGVNQPQHF,TGTGCCAGCAGCGGTGGACAGGGGGTTAATCAGCCCCAGCATTTT
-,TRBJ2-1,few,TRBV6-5,CASSYSMTSDEQFF,TGTGCCAGCAGTTACTCTATGACTTCGGATGAGCAGTTCTTC
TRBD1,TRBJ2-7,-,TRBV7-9,CASSPDLQGSYEQYF,TGTGCCAGCAGCCCGGACTTACAGGGGAGCTACGAGCAGTACTTC
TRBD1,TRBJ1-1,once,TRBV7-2,CASSFGGQGATEAFF,TGTGCCAGCAGCTTTGGGGGACAGGGGGCCACTGAAGCTTTCTTT
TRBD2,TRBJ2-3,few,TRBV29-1,CSVKLAGVMDTQYF,TGCAGCGTCAAACTAGCGGGGGTGATGGATACGCAGTATTTT